A selection of T cell receptor beta chains follows, all from one sample in a study of CD8+CD57+ T cells in acquired aplastic anemia. TCRdb independently ran MiXCR on the reads; one entry per CDR3 protein. The profile covers roughly 190,000 distinct CDR3 sequences, with roughly half appearing a single time and approximately 15% taken by the ten largest. The sequenced sample consisted of sorted CD4+, CD8+, or CD8+CD57+ T cells (not recorded which) from PBMCs. These receptors came from a human donor in good health, serving as a control. Each CDR3 is given with its conserved first and last residue. The D gene is left open where the match is weak. The size field is filled for only some rows; it gives once, few, many or a size class.

TRBJ2-3 | TRBV18 | NA | few | TGTGCCAGCTCACTACGCCCTTTCACAGATACGCAGTATTTT | CASSLRPFTDTQYF
TRBJ2-5 | TRBV10-2 | NA | many | TGCGCCAGCAGTGAGTCGACCCTAGCGACCCAGTACTTC | CASSESTLATQYF
TRBJ1-1 | TRBV2 | NA | NA | TGTGCCAGCAGTATAGACCTGAACACTGAAGCTTTCTTT | CASSIDLNTEAFF
TRBJ2-5 | TRBV14 | NA | many | TGTGCCAGCAGCTCGTACCAAGAGACCCAGTACTTC | CASSSYQETQYF
TRBJ2-3 | TRBV6-5 | TRBD1 | many | TGTGCCAGCAGTTACGGGACAGCTACAGATACGCAGTATTTT | CASSYGTATDTQYF
TRBJ2-3 | TRBV7-8 | TRBD2 | many | TGTGCCAGCAGCTTAGGTGCTAGCGGGGTTACAGATACGCAGTATTTT | CASSLGASGVTDTQYF
TRBJ1-1 | TRBV10-3 | TRBD1 | many | TGTGCCATCAGTATAAACAGGGGGGGGGAGACTGAAGCTTTCTTT | CAISINRGGETEAFF
TRBJ2-4 | TRBV9 | NA | many | TGTGCCAGCAGCGTAGGGGGGACCATGGGTAACATTCAGTACTTC | CASSVGGTMGNIQYF
TRBJ1-6 | TRBV7-2 | TRBD1 | few | TGTGCCAGCAGCACTGGACAGGGATATAATTCACCCCTCCACTTT | CASSTGQGYNSPLHF
TRBJ2-5 | TRBV9 | TRBD1 | NA | TGTGCCAGCAGCGTACGGGGGACAGGGATGGAGACCCAGTACTTC | CASSVRGTGMETQYF
TRBJ1-5 | TRBV20-1 | NA | NA | TGCAGTGCTAGAGTGCGAGATAGCAATCAGCCCCAGCATTTT | CSARVRDSNQPQHF